Sequencing of this T cell receptor (beta chain) was carried out in a study of blood T cell repertoires in COVID-19. Overall study context: Acute and convalescent COVID-19 specimens originated in the United States, Italy and Spain. Nucleic acid was either cDNA or gDNA, and it came from T cells, B-cell-depleted T cells, or PBMCs.

Per the authors' pipeline: Quantification of nucleated cells was approximated via reference gene primer amplification. Clones were read by immunoSEQ multiplex PCR, and TCRdb kept only the in-frame ones, dropping some. D and trimming were read from the DNA, whereas the V and J calls and clone size are those reported in that table. The sample contains some 31,000 clones, 70% to 85% of which appear only once. Germline loops: CDR1 GTSNPN, CDR2 SVGIG (reference sequence). CDR3 length: 13 residues. The trim removed 7 bases at V and 10 bases at J, leaving 10 bases unmatched. The rearrangement uses TRBV30 and TRBJ1-6, with 7 bases fitting TRBD1. Sequencing used peripheral blood. The origin of this receptor is a woman aged 55-75 years with acute or convalescent COVID-19. This CDR3 reads CAYSSGGSSPLHF. In DNA form, the CDR3 reads TGTGCCTACTCTTCAGGGGGGTCGTCACCCCTCCACTTT.